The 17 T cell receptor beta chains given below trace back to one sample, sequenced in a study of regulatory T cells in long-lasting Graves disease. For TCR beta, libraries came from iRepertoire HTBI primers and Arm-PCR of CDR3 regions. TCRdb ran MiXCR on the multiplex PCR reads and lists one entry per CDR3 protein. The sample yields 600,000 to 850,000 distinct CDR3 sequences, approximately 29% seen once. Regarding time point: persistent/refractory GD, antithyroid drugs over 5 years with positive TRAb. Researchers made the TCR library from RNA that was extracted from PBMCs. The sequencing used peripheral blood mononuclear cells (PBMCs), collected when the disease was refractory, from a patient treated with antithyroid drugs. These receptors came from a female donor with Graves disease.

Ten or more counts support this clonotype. The CDR3 protein is CASSSHPGEQYF. CDR3 DNA sequence: TGTGCCAGCAGTTCACACCCGGGGGAGCAGTACTTC. V usage is TRBV28 and J usage is TRBJ2-7; possibly TRBD2 for D (5 bases). The CDR3 covers 12 residues. From germline, CDR1 is MDHEN and CDR2 SYDVKM. Trimming pared 4 bases from V and 7 bases from J, leaving 11 bases between. Filled out from reference TRBV28 and TRBJ2-7, the complete variable domain reads DVKVTQSSRYLVKRTGEKVFLECVQDMDHENMFWYRQDPGLGLRLIYFSYDVKMKEKGDIPEGYSVSREKKERFSLILESASTNQTSMYLCASSSHPGEQYFGPGTRLTVT.

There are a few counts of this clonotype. The CDR3 bases are TGTGCCACCAGCAGAGGCCGGGAGTGGTATTACGAGCAGTACTTC. This translates into CATSRGREWYYEQYF. The V and J genes are TRBV15 and TRBJ2-7; D is possibly TRBD2 (6 bases). Germline V CDR1 and CDR2: LNHNV, YYDKDF (reference sequence). The germline V and J ends were trimmed by 1 base and 4 bases, with 14 bases remaining between them. This CDR3 spans 15 amino acids.

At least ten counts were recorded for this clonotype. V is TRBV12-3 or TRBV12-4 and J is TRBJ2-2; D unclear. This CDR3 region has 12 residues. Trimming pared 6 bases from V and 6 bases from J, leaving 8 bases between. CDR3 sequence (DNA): TGTGCCAGCAGCTTTCTCGCCGGGGAGCTGTTTTTT. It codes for CASSFLAGELFF.

CDR3 in DNA: TGTGCCATCAGTGAGGACAAGATCTACGAGCAGTACTTC. Residues: CAISEDKIYEQYF. The gene calls are TRBV10-3 and TRBJ2-7, with unresolved D. Trimming removed 2 bases from V and 3 bases from J, with 8 bases in between. Germline lookup yields CDR1 ENHRY and CDR2 SYGVKD. This CDR3 comprises 13 residues.

In DNA, the CDR3 is TGCAGCGTGAACAGGGAGCCCGGAAACACCATATATTTT. Translating it yields CSVNREPGNTIYF. The chain couples TRBV29-1 to TRBJ1-3, with D perhaps matching TRBD1 (6 bases). This CDR3 spans 13 amino acids. Trimming shortened V by 6 bases and J by 4 bases, and 13 bases separated the two germline ends. The germline V gene encodes CDR1 SQVTM and CDR2 ANQGSEA.

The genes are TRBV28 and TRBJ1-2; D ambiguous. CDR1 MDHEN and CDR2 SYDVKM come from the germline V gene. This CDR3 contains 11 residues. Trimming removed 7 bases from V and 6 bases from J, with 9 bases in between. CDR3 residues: CASTSPNGYTF. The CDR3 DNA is TGTGCCAGCACCTCCCCAAATGGCTACACCTTC.

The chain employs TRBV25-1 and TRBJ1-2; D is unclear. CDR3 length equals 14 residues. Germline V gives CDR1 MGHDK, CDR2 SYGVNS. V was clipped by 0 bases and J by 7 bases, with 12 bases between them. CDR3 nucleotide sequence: TGTGCCAGCAGTGAATATTTAACAGCGAGTGGCTACACCTTC. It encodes CASSEYLTASGYTF.

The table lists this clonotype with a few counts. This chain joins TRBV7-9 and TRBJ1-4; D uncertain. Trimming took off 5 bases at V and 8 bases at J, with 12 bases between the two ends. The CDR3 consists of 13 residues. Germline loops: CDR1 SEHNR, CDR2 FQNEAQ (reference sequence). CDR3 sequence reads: CASSKGTQEKLFF. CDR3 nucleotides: TGTGCCAGCAGCAAGGGTACGCAAGAAAAACTGTTTTTT.

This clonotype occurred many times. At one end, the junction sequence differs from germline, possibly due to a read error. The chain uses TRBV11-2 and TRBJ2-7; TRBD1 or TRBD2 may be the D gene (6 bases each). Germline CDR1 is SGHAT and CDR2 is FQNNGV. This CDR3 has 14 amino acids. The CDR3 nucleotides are TGTGCCAGCAGCTTTTCGGAGGGGGTGTGGGATCTGCTCTTC. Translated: CASSFSEGVWDLLF. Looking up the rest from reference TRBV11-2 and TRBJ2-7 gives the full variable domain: EAGVAQSPRYKIIEKRQSVAFWCNPISGHATLYWYQQILGQGPKLLIQFQNNGVVDDSQLPKDRFSAERLKGVDSTLKIQPAKLEDSAVYLCASSFSEGVWDLLFGPGTRLTVT.

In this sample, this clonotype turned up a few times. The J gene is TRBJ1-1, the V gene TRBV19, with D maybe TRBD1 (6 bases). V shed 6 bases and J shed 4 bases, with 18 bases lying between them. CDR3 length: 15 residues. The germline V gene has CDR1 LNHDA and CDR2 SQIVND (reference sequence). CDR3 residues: CASRSTGSGGTEAFF. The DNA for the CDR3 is TGTGCCAGTAGATCTACAGGGTCGGGCGGCACTGAAGCTTTCTTT.

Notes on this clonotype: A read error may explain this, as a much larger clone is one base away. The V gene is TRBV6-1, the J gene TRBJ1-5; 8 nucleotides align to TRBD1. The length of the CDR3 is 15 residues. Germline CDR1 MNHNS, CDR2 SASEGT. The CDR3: CTSSVGTGSNQPQHF. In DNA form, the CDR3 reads TGTACCAGCAGTGTCGGGACAGGAAGCAATCAGCCCCAGCATTTT.

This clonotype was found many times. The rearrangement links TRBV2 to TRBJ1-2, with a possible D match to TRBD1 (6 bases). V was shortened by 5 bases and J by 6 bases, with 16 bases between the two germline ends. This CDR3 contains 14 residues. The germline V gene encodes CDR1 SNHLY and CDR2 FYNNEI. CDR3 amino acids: CASSSGRGKDGYTF. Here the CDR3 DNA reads TGTGCCAGCAGTTCCGGCAGGGGCAAGGATGGCTACACCTTC.

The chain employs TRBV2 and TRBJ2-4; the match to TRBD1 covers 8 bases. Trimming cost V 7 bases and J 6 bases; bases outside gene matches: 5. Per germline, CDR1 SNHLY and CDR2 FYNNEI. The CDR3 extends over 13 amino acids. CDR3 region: CASTQGALNIQYF. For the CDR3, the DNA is TGTGCCAGCACCCAGGGGGCCCTAAACATTCAGTACTTC.

The CDR3 spells CASSPGRAWAEAFF. The CDR3 DNA reads as TGTGCCAGCTCACCAGGCAGGGCATGGGCTGAAGCTTTCTTT. The chain uses TRBV18 and TRBJ1-1; D possibly corresponds to TRBD1 (5 bases). This CDR3 region has 14 residues. CDR1 and CDR2 from the germline V gene are KGHSH and LQKENI. Deletions cut 2 bases from V and 6 bases from J, with 13 bases between.

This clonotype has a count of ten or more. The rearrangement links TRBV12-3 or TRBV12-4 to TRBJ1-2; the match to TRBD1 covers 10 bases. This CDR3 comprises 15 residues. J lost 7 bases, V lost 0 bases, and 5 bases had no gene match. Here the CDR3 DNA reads TGTGCCAGCAGTTTAGCCGGACAGGGGGTAACTGGCTACACCTTC. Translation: CASSLAGQGVTGYTF.

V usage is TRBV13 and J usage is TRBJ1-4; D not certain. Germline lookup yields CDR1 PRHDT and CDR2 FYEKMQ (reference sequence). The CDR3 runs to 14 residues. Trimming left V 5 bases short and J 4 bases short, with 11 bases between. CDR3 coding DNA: TGTGCCAGCAGCGAACGGGGTGATAATGAAAAACTGTTTTTT. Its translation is CASSERGDNEKLFF.

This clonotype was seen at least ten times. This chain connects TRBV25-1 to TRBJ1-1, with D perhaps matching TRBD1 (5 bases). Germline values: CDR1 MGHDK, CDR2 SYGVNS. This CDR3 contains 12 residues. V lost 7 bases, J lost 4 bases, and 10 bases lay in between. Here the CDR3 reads CASTRGGTEAFF. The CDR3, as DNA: TGTGCCAGCACCCGGGGGGGCACTGAAGCTTTCTTT.